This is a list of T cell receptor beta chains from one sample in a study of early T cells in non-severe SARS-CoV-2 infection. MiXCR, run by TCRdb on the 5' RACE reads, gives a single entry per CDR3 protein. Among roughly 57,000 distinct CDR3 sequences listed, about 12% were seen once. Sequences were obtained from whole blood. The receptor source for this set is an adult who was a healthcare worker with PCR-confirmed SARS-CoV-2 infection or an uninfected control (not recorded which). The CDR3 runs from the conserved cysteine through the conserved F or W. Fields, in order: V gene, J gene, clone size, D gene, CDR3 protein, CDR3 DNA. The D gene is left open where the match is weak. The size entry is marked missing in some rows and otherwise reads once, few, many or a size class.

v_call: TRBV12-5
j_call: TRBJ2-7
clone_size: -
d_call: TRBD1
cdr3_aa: CASGLVSGQRHEQYF
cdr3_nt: TGTGCTAGTGGTTTGGTATCGGGACAGCGCCACGAGCAGTACTTC

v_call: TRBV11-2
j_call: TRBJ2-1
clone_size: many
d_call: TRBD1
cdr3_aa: CASSTTGGLYNEQFF
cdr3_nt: TGTGCCAGCAGCACGACAGGGGGCCTCTACAATGAGCAGTTCTTC

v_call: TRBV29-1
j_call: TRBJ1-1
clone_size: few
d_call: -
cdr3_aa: CTVGDMNTEAFF
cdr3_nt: TGCACCGTGGGGGATATGAACACTGAAGCTTTCTTT

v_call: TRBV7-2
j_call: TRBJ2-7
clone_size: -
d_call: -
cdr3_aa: CASSPSRARYEQYF
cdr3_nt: TGTGCCAGCAGCCCTAGTCGAGCGCGATACGAGCAGTACTTC

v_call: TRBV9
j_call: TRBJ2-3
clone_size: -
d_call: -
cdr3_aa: CASAERPKDTQYF
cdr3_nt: TGTGCCAGCGCCGAGCGGCCCAAGGATACGCAGTATTTT

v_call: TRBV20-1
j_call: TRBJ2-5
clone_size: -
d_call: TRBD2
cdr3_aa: CSARDLAGGPGETQYF
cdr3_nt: TGCAGTGCTAGAGATCTCGCGGGGGGGCCGGGAGAGACCCAGTACTTC

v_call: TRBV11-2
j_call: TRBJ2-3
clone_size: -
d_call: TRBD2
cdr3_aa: CASSSAGPDTQYF
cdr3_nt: TGTGCCAGCAGCTCAGCGGGGCCAGATACGCAGTATTTT

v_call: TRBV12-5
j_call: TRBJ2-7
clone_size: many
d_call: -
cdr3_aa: CASVGRIFPYEQYF
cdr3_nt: TGTGCTAGTGTTGGAAGAATATTCCCCTACGAGCAGTACTTC

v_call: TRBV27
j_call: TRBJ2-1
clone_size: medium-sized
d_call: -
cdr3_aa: CASSLISQGGNEQFF
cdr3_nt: TGTGCCAGCAGTTTAATTTCCCAGGGAGGCAATGAGCAGTTCTTC

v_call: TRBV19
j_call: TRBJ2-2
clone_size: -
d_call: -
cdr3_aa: CASWGVEELFF
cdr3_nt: TGTGCCAGCTGGGGAGTGGAGGAGCTGTTTTTT

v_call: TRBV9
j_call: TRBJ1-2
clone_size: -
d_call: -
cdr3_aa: CASSATFIEQIYGYTF
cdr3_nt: TGTGCCAGCAGCGCGACATTCATTGAACAGATCTATGGCTACACCTTC

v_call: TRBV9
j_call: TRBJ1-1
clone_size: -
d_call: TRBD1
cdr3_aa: CAGSSRTGNTEAFF
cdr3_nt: TGTGCCGGCAGTTCTCGGACAGGGAACACTGAAGCTTTCTTT

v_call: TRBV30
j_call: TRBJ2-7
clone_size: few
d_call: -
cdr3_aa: CAWFSQISYEQYF
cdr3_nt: TGTGCCTGGTTTTCGCAAATCTCCTACGAGCAGTACTTC

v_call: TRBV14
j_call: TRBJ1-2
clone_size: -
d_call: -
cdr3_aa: CASSQTGTQNRFYGYTF
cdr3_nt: TGTGCCAGCAGCCAGACCGGGACACAAAACCGTTTCTATGGCTACACCTTC

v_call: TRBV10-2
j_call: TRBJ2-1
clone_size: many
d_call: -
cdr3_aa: CASSDRGRTNEQFF
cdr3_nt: TGCGCCAGCAGTGACAGAGGACGGACCAATGAGCAGTTCTTC

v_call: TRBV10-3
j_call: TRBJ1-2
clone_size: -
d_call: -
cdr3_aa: CAIRRQIRANYGYTF
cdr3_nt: TGTGCCATCAGGAGACAGATTCGGGCTAACTATGGCTACACCTTC

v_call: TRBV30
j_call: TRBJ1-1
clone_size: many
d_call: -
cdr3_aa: CAWSGWGGMNTEAFF
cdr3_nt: TGTGCCTGGAGTGGTTGGGGGGGCATGAACACTGAAGCTTTCTTT

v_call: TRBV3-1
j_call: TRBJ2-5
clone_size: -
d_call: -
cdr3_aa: CATRETYQETQYF
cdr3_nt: TGTGCCACACGAGAAACTTACCAGGAGACCCAGTACTTC

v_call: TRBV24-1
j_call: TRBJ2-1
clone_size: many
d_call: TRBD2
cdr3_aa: CATSDPPTSGGRNEQFF
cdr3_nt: TGTGCCACCAGTGATCCGCCTACTAGCGGGGGGCGGAATGAGCAGTTCTTC

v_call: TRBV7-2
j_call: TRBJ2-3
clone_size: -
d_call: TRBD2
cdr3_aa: CASTYYGGGTDTQYF
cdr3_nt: TGTGCCAGCACCTATTACGGGGGGGGCACAGATACGCAGTATTTT

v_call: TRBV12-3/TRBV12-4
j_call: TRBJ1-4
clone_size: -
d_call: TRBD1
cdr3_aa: CASSQTGGSEKLFF
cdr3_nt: TGTGCCAGCAGTCAGACAGGGGGAAGTGAAAAACTGTTTTTT

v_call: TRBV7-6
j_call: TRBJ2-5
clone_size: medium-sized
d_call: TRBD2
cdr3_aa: CASSVTGTSGETQYF
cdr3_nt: TGTGCCAGCAGCGTAACCGGGACTAGCGGAGAGACCCAGTACTTC

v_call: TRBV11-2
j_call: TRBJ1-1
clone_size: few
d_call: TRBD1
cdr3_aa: CASSLDRGEAFF
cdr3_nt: TGTGCCAGCAGCCTCGACAGGGGTGAAGCTTTCTTT

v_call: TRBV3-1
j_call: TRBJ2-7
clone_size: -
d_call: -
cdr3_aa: CASSQDRGPTYEQYF
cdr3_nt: TGTGCCAGCAGCCAAGATCGGGGGCCTACCTACGAGCAGTACTTC

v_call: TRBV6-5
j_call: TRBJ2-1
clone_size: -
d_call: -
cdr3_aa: CASSPTRGNEQFF
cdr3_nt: TGTGCCAGCAGTCCCACTAGAGGGAATGAGCAGTTCTTC

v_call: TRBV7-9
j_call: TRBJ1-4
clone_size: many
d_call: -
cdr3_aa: CASSLAMTVSEKLFF
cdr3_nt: TGTGCCAGCAGCTTAGCGATGACAGTTAGTGAAAAACTGTTTTTT

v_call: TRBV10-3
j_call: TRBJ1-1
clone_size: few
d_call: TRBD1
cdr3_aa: CAISPQGGTEAFF
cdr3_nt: TGTGCCATCAGTCCCCAGGGGGGCACTGAAGCTTTCTTT

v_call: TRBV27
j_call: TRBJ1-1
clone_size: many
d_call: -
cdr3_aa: CASTSMRGTEAFF
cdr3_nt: TGTGCCAGCACCTCGATGAGGGGCACTGAAGCTTTCTTT

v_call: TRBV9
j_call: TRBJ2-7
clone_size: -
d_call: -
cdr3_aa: CASGGRSSYEQCF
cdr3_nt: TGTGCCTCCGGGGGACGCAGCTCCTACGAGCAGTGCTTC

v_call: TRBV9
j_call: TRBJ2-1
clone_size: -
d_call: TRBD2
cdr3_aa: CASSALAGGFPEQFF
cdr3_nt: TGTGCCAGCAGCGCCCTAGCGGGGGGTTTCCCTGAGCAGTTCTTC

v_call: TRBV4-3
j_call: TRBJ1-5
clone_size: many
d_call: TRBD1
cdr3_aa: CASSQGTPGQGAQQPQHF
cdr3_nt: TGCGCCAGCAGCCAAGGGACCCCGGGACAGGGGGCTCAACAGCCCCAGCATTTT

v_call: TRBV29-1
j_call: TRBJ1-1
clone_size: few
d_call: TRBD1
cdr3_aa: CTAGTGVNTEAFF
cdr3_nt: TGCACCGCCGGGACAGGGGTGAACACTGAAGCTTTCTTT

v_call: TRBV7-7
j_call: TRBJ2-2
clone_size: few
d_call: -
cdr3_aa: CASSSTSPGTGELFF
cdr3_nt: TGTGCTAGCAGCTCCACTAGTCCCGGCACCGGGGAGCTGTTTTTT

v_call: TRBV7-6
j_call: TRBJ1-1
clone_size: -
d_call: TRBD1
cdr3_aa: CASSLRVTGQGGTEAFF
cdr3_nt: TGTGCCAGCAGCTTGCGGGTGACCGGACAGGGGGGCACTGAAGCTTTCTTT

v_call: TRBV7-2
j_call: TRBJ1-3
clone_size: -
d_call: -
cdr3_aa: CASSLLWDTRLSGNTIYF
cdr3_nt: TGTGCCAGCAGCTTATTGTGGGACACCCGGCTCTCTGGAAACACCATATATTTT

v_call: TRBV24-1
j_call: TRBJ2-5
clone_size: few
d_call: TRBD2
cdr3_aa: CATSDSGGGSDETQYF
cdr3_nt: TGTGCCACCAGTGACTCTGGGGGAGGGTCGGACGAGACCCAGTACTTC

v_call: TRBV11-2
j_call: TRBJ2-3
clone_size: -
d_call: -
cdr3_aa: CASSRGSDTQYF
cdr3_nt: TGTGCCAGCAGCCGGGGGTCCGATACGCAGTATTTT

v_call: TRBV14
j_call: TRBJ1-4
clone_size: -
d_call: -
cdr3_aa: CASSQGWGSNEKLFF
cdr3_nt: TGTGCCAGCAGCCAAGGTTGGGGAAGTAATGAAAAACTGTTTTTT

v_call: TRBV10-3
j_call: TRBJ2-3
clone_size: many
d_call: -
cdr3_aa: CAIRDLSDTQYF
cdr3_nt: TGTGCCATCAGGGACTTATCAGATACGCAGTATTTT

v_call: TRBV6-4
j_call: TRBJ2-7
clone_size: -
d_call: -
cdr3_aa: CASSEEGGYEQYF
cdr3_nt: TGTGCCAGCAGTGAAGAGGGCGGCTACGAGCAGTACTTC

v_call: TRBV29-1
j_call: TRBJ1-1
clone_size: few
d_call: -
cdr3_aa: CSVRDGEAFF
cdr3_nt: TGCAGCGTGCGGGACGGTGAAGCTTTCTTT

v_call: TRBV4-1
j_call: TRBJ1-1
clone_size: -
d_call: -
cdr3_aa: CASSLRQDLGGTEAFF
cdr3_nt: TGCGCCAGCAGCCTAAGACAAGATTTAGGGGGCACTGAAGCTTTCTTT

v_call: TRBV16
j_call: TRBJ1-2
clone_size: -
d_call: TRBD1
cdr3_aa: CASSQGMTGNYGYTF
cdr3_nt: TGTGCCAGCAGCCAAGGCATGACAGGGAACTATGGCTACACCTTC

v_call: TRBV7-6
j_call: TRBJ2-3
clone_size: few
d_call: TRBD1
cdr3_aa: CASSSAPGQNTDTQYF
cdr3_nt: TGTGCCAGCAGCTCGGCCCCGGGACAGAACACAGATACGCAGTATTTT

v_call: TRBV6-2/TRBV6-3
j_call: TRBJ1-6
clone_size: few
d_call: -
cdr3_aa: CASTEGNSPLHF
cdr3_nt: TGTGCCAGCACCGAGGGGAATTCACCCCTCCACTTT

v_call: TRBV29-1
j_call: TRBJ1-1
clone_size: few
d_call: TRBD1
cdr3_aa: CSVEGDRGPTEAFF
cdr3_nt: TGCAGCGTTGAAGGGGACAGGGGGCCCACTGAAGCTTTCTTT

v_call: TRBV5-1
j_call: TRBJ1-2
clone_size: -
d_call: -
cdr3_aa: CASSLVFSGLSSYGYTF
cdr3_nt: TGCGCCAGCAGCTTGGTTTTCTCAGGCTTATCCTCTTATGGCTACACCTTC

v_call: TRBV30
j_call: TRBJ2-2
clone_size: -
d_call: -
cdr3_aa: CAWGPVGTGELFF
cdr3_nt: TGTGCCTGGGGACCCGTGGGGACCGGGGAGCTGTTTTTT

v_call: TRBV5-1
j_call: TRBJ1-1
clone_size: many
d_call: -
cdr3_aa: CASSLGLGANTEAFF
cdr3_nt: TGCGCCAGCAGCTTGGGTCTGGGGGCGAACACTGAAGCTTTCTTT

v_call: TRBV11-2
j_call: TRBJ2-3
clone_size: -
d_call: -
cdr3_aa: CASSFGVDTQYF
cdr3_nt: TGTGCCAGCAGCTTTGGAGTAGATACGCAGTATTTT

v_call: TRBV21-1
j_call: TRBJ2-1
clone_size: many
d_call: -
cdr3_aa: CASSKVNGAQFF
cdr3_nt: TGTGCCAGCAGCAAGGTGAACGGGGCGCAGTTCTTC

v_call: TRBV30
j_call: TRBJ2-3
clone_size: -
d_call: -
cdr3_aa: CAWSVDHEEEQYF
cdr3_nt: TGTGCCTGGAGTGTAGACCACGAGGAGGAGCAGTATTTT

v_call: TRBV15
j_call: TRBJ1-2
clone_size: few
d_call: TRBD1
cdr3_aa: CATSSPRTGVDYGYTF
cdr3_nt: TGTGCCACCAGCAGTCCTCGCACAGGGGTGGACTATGGCTACACCTTC